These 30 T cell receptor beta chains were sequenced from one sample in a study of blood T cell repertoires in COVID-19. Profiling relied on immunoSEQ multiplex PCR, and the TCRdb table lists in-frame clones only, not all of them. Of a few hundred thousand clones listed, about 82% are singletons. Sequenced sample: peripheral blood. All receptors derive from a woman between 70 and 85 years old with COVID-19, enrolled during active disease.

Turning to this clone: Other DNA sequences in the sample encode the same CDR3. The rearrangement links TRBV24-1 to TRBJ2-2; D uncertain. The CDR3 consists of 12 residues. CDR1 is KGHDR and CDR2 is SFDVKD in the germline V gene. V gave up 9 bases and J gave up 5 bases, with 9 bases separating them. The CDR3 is CATGTGTGELFF. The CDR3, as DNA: TGTGCCACCGGAACGGGTACCGGGGAGCTGTTTTTT.

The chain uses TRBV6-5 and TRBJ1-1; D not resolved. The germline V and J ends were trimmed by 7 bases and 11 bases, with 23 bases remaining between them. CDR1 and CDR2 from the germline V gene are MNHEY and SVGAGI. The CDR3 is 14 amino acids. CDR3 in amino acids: CASITGRTRGEAFF. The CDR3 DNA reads TGTGCCAGCATTACGGGGAGAACACGTGGGGAGGCTTTCTTT.

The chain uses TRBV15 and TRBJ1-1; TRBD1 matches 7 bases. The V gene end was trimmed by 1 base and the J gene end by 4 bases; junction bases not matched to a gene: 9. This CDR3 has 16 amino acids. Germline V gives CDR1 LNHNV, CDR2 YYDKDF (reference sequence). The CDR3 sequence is CATSRGSGQFGTEAFF. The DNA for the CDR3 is TGTGCCACCAGCAGAGGCTCGGGACAGTTCGGCACTGAAGCTTTCTTT.

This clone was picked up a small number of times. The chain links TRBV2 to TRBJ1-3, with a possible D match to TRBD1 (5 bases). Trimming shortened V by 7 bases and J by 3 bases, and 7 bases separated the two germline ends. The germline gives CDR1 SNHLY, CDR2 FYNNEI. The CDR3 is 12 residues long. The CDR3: CASMGGGNTIYF. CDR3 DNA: TGTGCCAGCATGGGGGGTGGAAACACCATATATTTT.

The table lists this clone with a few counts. The CDR3 here is CASSLDRGDGYTF. The CDR3 nucleotides are TGTGCCAGCAGCTTAGACAGGGGCGATGGCTACACCTTC. The chain recombines TRBV7-2 with TRBJ1-2; 7 bases match TRBD1. The V and J ends lost 1 base and 6 bases, in that order; junction bases with no gene match: 2. Per the germline V gene, CDR1 is SGHTA and CDR2 is FQGNSA. The CDR3 has 13 amino acids.

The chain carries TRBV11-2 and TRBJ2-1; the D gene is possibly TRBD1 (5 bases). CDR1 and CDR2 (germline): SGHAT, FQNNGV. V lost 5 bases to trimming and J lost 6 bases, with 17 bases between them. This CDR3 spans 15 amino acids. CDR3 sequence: CASSPHSTRANEQFF. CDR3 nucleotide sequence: TGTGCCAGCAGCCCGCATTCAACCAGGGCCAATGAGCAGTTCTTC.

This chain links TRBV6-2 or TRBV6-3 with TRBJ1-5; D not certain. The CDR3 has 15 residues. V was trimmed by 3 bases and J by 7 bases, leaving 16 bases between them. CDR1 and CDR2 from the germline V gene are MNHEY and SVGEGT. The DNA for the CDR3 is TGTGCCAGCAGTTATTATTACGGGGTTCTCCAGCCCCAGCATTTT. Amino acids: CASSYYYGVLQPQHF.

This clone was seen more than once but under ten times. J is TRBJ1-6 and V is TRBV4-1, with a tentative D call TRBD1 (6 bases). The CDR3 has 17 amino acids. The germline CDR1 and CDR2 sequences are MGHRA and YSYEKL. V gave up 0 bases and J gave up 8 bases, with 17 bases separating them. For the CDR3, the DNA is TGCGCCAGCAGCCAAGAAGGCTCAGGGGATTTTGATTCACCCCTCCACTTT. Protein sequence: CASSQEGSGDFDSPLHF.

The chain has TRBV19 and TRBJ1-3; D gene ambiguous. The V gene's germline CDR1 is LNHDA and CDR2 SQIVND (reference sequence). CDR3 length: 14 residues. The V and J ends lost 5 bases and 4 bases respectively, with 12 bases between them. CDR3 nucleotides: TGTGCCAGTAGTCGGGAGACCCTGGGAAACACCATATATTTT. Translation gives CASSRETLGNTIYF. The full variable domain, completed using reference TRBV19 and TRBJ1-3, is DGGITQSPKYLFRKEGQNVTLSCEQNLNHDAMYWYRQDPGQGLRLIYYSQIVNDFQKGDIAEGYSVSREKKESFPLTVTSAQKNPTAFYLCASSRETLGNTIYFGEGSWLTVV.

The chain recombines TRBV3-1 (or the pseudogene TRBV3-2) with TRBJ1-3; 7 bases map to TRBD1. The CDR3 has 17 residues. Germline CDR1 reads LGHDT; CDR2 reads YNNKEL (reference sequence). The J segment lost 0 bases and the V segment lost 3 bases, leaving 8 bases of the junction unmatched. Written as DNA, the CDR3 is TGTGCCAGCAGCCATTTACAGGGGATTAGCTCTGGAAACACCATATATTTT. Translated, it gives CASSHLQGISSGNTIYF.

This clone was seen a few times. The CDR3 DNA is TGTGCCACCAGTTCGAGTGACAGGGGGCTTCTGAACGAGCAGTACTTC. Translating it yields CATSSSDRGLLNEQYF. V gene TRBV24-1 combines with J gene TRBJ2-7; 10 bases fit TRBD1. CDR1 and CDR2 (germline): KGHDR, SFDVKD. This CDR3 is built from 16 residues. V dropped 6 bases and J dropped 5; count of bases not matched to a gene: 12.

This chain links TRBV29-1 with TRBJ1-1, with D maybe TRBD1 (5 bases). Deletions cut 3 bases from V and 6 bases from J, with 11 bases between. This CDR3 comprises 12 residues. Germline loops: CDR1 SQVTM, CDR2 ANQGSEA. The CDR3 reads CSVDPWGAEAFF. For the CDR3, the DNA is TGCAGCGTTGATCCGTGGGGGGCTGAAGCTTTCTTT.

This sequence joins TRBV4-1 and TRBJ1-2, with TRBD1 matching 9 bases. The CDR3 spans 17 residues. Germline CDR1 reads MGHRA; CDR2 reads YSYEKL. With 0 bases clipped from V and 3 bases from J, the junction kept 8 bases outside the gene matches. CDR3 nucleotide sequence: TGCGCCAGCAGCCAAGAGGCCCGGGACAGGGACCACTATGGCTACACCTTC. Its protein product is CASSQEARDRDHYGYTF.

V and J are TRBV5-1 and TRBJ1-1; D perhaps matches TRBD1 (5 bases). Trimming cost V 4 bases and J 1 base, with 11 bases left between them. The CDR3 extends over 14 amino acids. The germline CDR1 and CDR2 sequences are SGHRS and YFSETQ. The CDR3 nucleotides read TGCGCCAGCAGCATAAGACAGTCGAACACTGAAGCTTTCTTT. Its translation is CASSIRQSNTEAFF.

The CDR3 loop is CASRGSSGNTIYF. CDR3 nucleotides: TGTGCCAGCAGGGGCAGCTCTGGAAACACCATATATTTT. The genes are TRBV12-3 or TRBV12-4 and TRBJ1-3; no firm D call. The CDR3 sequence is 13 residues long. V dropped 6 bases and J dropped 0 bases, with 6 bases sitting between them.

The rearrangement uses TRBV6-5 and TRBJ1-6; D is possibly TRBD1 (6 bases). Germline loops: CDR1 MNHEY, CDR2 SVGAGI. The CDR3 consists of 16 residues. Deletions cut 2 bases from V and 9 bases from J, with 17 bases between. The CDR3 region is CASSYAGGRGISPLHF. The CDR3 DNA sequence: TGTGCCAGCAGTTACGCTGGGGGCAGGGGTATTTCACCCCTCCACTTT.

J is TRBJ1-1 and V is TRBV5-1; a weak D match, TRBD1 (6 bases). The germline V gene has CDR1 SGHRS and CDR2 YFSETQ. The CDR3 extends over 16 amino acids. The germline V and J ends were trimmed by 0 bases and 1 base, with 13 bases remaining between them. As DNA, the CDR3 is TGCGCCAGCAGCTTGGGGCTCTTGGGGGCGAACACTGAAGCTTTCTTT. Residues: CASSLGLLGANTEAFF.

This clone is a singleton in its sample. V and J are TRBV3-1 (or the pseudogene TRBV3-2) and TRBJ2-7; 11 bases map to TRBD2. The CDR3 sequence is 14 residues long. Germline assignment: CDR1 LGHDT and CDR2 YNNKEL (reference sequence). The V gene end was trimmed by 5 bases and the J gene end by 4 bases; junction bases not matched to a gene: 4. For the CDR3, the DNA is TGTGCCAGCAGCACCCGACTAGCGGGGTACGAGCAGTACTTC. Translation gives CASSTRLAGYEQYF.

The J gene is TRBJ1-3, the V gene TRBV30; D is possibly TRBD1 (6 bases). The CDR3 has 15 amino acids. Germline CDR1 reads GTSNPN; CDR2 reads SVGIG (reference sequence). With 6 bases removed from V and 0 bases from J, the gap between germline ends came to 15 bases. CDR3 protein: CACSSGVVSGNTIYF. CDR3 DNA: TGTGCCTGTTCTTCAGGGGTTGTCTCTGGAAACACCATATATTTT.

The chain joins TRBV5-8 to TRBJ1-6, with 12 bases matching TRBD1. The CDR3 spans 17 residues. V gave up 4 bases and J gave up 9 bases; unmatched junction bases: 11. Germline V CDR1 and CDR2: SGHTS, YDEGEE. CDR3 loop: CASSNRDRGHFGSPLHF. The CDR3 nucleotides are TGTGCCAGCAGCAACCGGGACAGGGGGCATTTCGGTTCACCCCTCCACTTT.

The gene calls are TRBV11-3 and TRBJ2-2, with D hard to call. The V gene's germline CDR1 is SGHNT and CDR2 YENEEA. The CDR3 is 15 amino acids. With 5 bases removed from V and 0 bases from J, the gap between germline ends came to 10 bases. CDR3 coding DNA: TGTGCCAGCAGCCTCCTGGCCCCGAACACCGGGGAGCTGTTTTTT. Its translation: CASSLLAPNTGELFF.

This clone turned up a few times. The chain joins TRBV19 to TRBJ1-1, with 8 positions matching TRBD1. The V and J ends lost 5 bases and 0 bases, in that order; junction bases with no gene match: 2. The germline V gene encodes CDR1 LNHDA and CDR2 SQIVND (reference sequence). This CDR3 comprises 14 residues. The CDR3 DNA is TGTGCCAGTAGTGGGGGACAGGTGAACACTGAAGCTTTCTTT. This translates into CASSGGQVNTEAFF.

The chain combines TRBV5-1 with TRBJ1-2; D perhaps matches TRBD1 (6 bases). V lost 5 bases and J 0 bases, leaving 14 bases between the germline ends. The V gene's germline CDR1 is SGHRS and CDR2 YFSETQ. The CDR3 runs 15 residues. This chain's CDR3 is CASSLQGEANYGYTF. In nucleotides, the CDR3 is TGCGCCAGCAGTTTACAGGGTGAGGCTAACTATGGCTACACCTTC.

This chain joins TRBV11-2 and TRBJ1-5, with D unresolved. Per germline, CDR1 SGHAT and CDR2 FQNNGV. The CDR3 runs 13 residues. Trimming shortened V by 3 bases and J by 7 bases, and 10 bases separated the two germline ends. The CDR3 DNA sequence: TGTGCCAGCAGCTTTGAGGTCCAGCAGCCCCAGCATTTT. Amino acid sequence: CASSFEVQQPQHF. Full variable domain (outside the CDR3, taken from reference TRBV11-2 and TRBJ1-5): EAGVAQSPRYKIIEKRQSVAFWCNPISGHATLYWYQQILGQGPKLLIQFQNNGVVDDSQLPKDRFSAERLKGVDSTLKIQPAKLEDSAVYLCASSFEVQQPQHFGDGTRLSIL.

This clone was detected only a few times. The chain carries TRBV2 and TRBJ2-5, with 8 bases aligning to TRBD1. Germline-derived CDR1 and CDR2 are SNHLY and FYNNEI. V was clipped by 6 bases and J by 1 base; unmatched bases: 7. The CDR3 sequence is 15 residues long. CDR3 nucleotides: TGTGCCAGCAGGTCAGACAGGGGCCTCCAAGAGACCCAGTACTTC. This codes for CASRSDRGLQETQYF.

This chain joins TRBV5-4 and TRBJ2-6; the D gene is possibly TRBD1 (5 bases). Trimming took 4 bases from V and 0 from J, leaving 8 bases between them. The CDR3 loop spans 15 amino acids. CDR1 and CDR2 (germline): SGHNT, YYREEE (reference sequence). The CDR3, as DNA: TGTGCCAGCAGCCCCGACAGCTCTGGGGCCAACGTCCTGACTTTC. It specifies CASSPDSSGANVLTF.

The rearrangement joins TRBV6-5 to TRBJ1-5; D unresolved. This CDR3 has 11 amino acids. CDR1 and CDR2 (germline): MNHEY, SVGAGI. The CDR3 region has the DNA TGTGCTGAACGCGGCCCTCAGCCCCAGCATTTT. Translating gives CAERGPQPQHF.

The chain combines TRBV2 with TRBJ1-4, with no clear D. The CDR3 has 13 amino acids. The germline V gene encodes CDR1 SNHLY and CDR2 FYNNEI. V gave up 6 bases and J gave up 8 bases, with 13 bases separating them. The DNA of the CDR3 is TGTGCCAGCAGATCTGGAGGGAAGGAAAAACTGTTTTTT. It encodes CASRSGGKEKLFF.

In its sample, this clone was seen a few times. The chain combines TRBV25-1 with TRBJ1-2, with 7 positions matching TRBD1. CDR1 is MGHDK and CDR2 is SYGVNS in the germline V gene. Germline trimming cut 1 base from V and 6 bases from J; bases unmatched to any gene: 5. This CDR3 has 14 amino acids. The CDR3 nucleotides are TGTGCCAGCAGTGAATGGGGCAGGGGGGATGGCTACACCTTC. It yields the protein CASSEWGRGDGYTF.

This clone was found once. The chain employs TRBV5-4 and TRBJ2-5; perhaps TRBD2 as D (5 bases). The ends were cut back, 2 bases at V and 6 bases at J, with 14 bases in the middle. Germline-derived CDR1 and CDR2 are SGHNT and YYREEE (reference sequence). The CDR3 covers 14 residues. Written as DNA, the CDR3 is TGTGCCAGCAGCTTTGATCCTAGCACCCAGACCCAGTACTTC. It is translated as CASSFDPSTQTQYF.